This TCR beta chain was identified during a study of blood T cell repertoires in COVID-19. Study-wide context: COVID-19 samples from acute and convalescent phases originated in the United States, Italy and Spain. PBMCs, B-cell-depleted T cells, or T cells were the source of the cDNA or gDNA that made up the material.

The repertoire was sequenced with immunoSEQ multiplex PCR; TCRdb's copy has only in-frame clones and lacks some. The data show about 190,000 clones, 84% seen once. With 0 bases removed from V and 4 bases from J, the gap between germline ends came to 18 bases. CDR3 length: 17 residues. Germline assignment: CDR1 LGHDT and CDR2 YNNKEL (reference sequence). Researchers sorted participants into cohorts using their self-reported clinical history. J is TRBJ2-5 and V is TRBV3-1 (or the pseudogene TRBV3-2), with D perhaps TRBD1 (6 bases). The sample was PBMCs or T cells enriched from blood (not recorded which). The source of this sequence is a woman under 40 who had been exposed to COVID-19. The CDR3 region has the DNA TGTGCCAGCAGCCAAGACGGAAACAGGGACGACGTAGAGACCCAGTACTTC. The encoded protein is CASSQDGNRDDVETQYF.